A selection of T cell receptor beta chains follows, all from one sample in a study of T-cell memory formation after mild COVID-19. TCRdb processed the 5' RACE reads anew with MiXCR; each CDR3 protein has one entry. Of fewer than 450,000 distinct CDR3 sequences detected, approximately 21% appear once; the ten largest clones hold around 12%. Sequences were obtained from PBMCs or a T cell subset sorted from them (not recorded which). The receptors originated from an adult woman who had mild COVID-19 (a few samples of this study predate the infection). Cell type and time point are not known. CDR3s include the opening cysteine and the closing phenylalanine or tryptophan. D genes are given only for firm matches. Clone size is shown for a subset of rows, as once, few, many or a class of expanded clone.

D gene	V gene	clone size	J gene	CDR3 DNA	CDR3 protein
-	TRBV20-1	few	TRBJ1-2	TGCAGTGCCTGGACAGAGGGGGGCTACACCTTC	CSAWTEGGYTF
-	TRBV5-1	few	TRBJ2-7	TGCGCCAGCAGCTTGGGTTCAGCAAGCTCCTACGAGCAGTACTTC	CASSLGSASSYEQYF
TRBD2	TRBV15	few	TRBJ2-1	TGTGCCACCAGCAGAGAGAGGGAGGGTGAGCAGTTCTTC	CATSREREGEQFF
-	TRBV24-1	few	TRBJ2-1	TGTGCCACCAGTGATCACCAACCGAGCTCCTACAATGAGCAGTTCTTC	CATSDHQPSSYNEQFF
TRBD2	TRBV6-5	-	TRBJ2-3	TGTGCCAGCAGTTGGGGACTAGCGGGATCAGATACGCAGTATTTT	CASSWGLAGSDTQYF
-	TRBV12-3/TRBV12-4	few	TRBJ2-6	TGTGCCAGCACATCCAGGGCGTCGGGGGCCAACGTCCTGACTTTC	CASTSRASGANVLTF
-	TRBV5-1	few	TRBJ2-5	TGCGCCAGCAGCTTGGGCTCCGGGACCCAGTACTTC	CASSLGSGTQYF
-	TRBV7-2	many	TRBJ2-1	TGTGCCAGCAGCTTCTCTGCGCCGAGGGGAGTCTACAATGAGCAGTTCTTC	CASSFSAPRGVYNEQFF
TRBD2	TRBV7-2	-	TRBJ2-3	TGTGCCAGCAGCTGGGGGGGACCCACAGATACGCAGTATTTT	CASSWGGPTDTQYF
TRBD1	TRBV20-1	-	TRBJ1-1	TGCAGTGCTAGGGAGGGGGCCTGGACTGAAGCTTTCTTT	CSAREGAWTEAFF
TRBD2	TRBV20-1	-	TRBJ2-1	TGCAGTGCTAGAACTAGGACTAGCGGGGTGTCTCGGGAGCAGTTCTTC	CSARTRTSGVSREQFF
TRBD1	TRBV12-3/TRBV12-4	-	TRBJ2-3	TGTGCCAGCAGTAGACAGGGGGCAGTGACAGATACGCAGTATTTT	CASSRQGAVTDTQYF
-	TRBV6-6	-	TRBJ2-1	TGTGCCAGCAGTTACTCCCTGGGGACTCAATCCTACAATGAGCAGTTCTTC	CASSYSLGTQSYNEQFF
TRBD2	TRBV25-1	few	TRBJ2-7	TGTGCCAGCAGTGATTACACTAGCGGTACCTACGAGCAGTACTTC	CASSDYTSGTYEQYF
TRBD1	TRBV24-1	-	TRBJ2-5	TGTGCCACCAGTGATCTGGGACAGGGGGCCCAAGAGACCCAGTACTTC	CATSDLGQGAQETQYF
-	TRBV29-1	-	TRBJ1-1	TGCAGCGCGGGGTCGGGAGGGAACACTGAAGCTTTCTTT	CSAGSGGNTEAFF
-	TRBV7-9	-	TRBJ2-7	TGTGCCAGCAGAACCGGGAACTCCCACGAGCAGTACTTC	CASRTGNSHEQYF
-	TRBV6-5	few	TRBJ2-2	TGTGCCAGCAGTTACGGCGGGGAGGCCGGGGAGCTGTTTTTT	CASSYGGEAGELFF
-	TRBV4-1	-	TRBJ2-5	TGCGCCAGCAGCCAAGAGAGAGAAGAGACCCAGTACTTC	CASSQEREETQYF
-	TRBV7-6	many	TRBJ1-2	TGTGCCAGCAGCTTAGCGCAGGGTGGGCATGGCTACACCTTC	CASSLAQGGHGYTF
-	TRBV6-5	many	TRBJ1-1	TGTGCCAGCATTCCCTCGGGGGCTGAAGCTTTCTTT	CASIPSGAEAFF
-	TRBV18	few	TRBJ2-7	TGTGCCAGCTCACCCCGGCGGGGCGGGGACGAGCAGTACTTC	CASSPRRGGDEQYF
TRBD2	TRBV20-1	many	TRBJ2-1	TGCAGTGCTTATTTAGCGGGAGGGGGATGGAATGAGCAGTTCTTC	CSAYLAGGGWNEQFF
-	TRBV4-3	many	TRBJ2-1	TGCGCCAGCAGCCAAGAAAGCAGCTCCTACAATGAGCAGTTCTTC	CASSQESSSYNEQFF
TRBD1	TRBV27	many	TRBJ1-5	TGTGCCAGCAGGCCCGCATACAGGGGAAAGAATCAGCCCCAGCATTTT	CASRPAYRGKNQPQHF
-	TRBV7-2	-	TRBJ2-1	TGTGCCAGCAGCCCCGGAATATATGAGCAGTTCTTC	CASSPGIYEQFF
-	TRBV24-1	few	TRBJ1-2	TGTGCCACCAGTGATTCCGGGCCAGCGAAGGGCTACACCTTC	CATSDSGPAKGYTF
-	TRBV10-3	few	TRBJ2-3	TGTGCCATCAGTCCAACCCCCGGGACCGGGACAAGAGATACGCAGTATTTT	CAISPTPGTGTRDTQYF
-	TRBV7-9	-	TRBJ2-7	TGTGCCAGCAGCACGAGAGGGCTCGCCTACGAGCAGTACTTC	CASSTRGLAYEQYF
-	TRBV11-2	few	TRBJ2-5	TGTGCCAGCAGCCTAGTCGGCATTCAAGAGACCCAGTACTTC	CASSLVGIQETQYF
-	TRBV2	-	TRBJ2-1	TGTGCCAGCAGTGCGGAGGGCGCCTACAATGAGCAGTTCTTC	CASSAEGAYNEQFF
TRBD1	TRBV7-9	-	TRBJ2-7	TGTGCCAGCAGCTTGGGACAGGGGGTTAGCGAGCAGTACTTC	CASSLGQGVSEQYF
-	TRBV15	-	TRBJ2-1	TGTGCCACCAGCAGAGCGGGGGGCAGGGGGTTCTTC	CATSRAGGRGFF
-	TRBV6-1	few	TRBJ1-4	TGTGCCAGCAGTGCATACAGTGAAAAACTGTTTTTT	CASSAYSEKLFF
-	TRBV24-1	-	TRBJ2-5	TGTGCCACCAGTGATTCCCTCCGCTCTGGGGGTGAGACCCAGTACTTC	CATSDSLRSGGETQYF
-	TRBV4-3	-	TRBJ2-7	TGCGCCAGCAGCCAAGAGGACAGATTCTCCTACGAGCAGTACTTC	CASSQEDRFSYEQYF
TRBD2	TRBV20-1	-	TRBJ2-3	TGCAGTGCTAGAGGGCGCGGGAGTCCGGCAGATACGCAGTATTTT	CSARGRGSPADTQYF
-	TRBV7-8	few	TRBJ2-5	TGTGCCAGCAGCTTATACGGGACCTCACTGAAAGAGACCCAGTACTTC	CASSLYGTSLKETQYF
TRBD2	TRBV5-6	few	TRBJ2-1	TGTGCCAGCAGCCGAGAGCGGGGCGGGAGGAGTGGCAATGAGCAGTTCTTC	CASSRERGGRSGNEQFF
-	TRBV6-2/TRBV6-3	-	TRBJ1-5	TGTGCCAGCAGAGATGGGGGCGGTCAGCCCAAGCATTTT	CASRDGGGQPKHF
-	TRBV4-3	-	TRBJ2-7	TGCGCCAGCAGCCAGGTTTTCGGACTCTACGAGCAGTACTTC	CASSQVFGLYEQYF
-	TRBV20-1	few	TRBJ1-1	TGCAGTGCTAGTCCTCAGGCGGGAGGTGGAACTGAAGCTTTCTTT	CSASPQAGGGTEAFF